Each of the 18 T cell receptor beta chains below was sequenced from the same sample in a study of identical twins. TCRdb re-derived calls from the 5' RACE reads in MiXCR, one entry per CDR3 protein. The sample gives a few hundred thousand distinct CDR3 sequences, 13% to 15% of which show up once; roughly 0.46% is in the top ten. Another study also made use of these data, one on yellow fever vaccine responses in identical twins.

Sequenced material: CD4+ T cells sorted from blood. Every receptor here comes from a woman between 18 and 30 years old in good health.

CDR3 region: CSVVSDRGGYEQYF. CDR3 bases: TGCAGCGTTGTTTCGGACAGGGGGGGCTACGAGCAGTACTTC. This rearrangement joins TRBV29-1 to TRBJ2-7; 10 nucleotides match TRBD1. V lost 4 bases and J lost 3; bases outside the gene matches: 6. The CDR3 contains 14 residues. Germline lookup yields CDR1 SQVTM and CDR2 ANQGSEA.

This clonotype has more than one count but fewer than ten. The CDR3 here is CASSYSFRTGGEVGYTF. The CDR3 region has the DNA TGTGCCAGCAGTTACTCCTTCCGGACAGGGGGCGAAGTTGGCTACACCTTC. The chain combines TRBV6-5 with TRBJ1-2; 11 nucleotides match TRBD1. Germline trimming cut 0 bases from V and 7 bases from J; bases unmatched to any gene: 10. This CDR3 has 17 residues. Looked up from germline, CDR1 is MNHEY and CDR2 is SVGAGI.

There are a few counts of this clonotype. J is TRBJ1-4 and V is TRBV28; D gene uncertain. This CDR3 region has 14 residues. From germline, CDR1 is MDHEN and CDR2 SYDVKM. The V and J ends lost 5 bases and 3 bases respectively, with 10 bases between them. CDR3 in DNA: TGTGCCAGCAGTCACCGGGCCCCTAATGAAAAACTGTTTTTT. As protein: CASSHRAPNEKLFF.

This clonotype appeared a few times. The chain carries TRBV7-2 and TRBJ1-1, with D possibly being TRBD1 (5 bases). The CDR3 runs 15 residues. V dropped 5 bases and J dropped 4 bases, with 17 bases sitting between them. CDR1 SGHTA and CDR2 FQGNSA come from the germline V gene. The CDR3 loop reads CASSPRQWGGTEAFF. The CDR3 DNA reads TGTGCCAGCAGCCCCCGACAGTGGGGGGGCACTGAAGCTTTCTTT.

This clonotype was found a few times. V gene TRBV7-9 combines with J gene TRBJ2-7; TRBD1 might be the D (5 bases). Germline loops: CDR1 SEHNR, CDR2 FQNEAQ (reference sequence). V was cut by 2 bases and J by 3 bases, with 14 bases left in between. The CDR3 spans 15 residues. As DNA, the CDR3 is TGTGCCAGCAGCTTAATCGGTCAGGGAAACTACGAGCAGTACTTC. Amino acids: CASSLIGQGNYEQYF.

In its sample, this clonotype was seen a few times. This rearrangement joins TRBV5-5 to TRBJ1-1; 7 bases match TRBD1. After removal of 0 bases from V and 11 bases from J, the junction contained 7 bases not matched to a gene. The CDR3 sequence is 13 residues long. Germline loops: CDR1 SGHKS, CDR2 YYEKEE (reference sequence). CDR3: CASSLGEGAYAFF. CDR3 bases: TGTGCCAGCAGCTTGGGAGAGGGGGCTTATGCTTTCTTT.

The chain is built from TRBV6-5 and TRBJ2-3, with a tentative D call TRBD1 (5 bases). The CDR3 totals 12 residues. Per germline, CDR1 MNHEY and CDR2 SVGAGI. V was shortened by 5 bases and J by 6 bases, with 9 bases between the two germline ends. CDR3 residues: CASSTPGDTQYF. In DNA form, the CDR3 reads TGTGCCAGCAGTACCCCAGGGGATACGCAGTATTTT.

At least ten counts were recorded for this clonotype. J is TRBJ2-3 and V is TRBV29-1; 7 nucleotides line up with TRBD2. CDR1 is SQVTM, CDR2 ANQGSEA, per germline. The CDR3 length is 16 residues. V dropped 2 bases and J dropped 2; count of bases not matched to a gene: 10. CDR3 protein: CSVESVRAGYTDTQYF. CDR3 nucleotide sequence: TGCAGCGTTGAATCCGTCCGAGCGGGGTACACAGATACGCAGTATTTT.

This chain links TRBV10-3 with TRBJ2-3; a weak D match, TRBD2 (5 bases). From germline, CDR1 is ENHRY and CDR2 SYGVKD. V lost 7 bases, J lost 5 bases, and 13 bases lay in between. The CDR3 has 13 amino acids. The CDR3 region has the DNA TGTGCCATCAACGGGATAATCGGAGATACGCAGTATTTT. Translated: CAINGIIGDTQYF.

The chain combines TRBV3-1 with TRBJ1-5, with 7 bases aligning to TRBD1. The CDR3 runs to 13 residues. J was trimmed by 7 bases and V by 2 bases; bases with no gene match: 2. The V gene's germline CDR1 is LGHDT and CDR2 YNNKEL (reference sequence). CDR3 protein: CASSQTGEQPQHF. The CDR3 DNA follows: TGTGCCAGCAGCCAAACAGGGGAACAGCCCCAGCATTTT.

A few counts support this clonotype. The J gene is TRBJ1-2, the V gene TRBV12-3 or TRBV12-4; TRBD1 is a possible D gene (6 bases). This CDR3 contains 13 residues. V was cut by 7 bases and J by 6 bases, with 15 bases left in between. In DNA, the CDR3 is TGTGCCAGCACCACTCAGGGGTATGATGGCTACACCTTC. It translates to CASTTQGYDGYTF.

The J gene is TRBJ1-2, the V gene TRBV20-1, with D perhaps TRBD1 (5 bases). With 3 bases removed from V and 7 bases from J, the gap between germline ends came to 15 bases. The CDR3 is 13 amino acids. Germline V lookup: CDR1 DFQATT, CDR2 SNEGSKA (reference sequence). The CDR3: CSASRGLAGGYTF. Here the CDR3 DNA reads TGCAGTGCTAGCCGGGGCCTCGCGGGTGGCTACACCTTC.

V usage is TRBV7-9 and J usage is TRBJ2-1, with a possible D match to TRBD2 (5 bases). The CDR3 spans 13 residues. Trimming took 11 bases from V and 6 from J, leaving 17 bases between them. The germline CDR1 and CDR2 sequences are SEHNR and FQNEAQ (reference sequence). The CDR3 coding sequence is TGTGCCGGACTTGGGGATTTGGGCAATGAGCAGTTCTTC. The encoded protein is CAGLGDLGNEQFF.

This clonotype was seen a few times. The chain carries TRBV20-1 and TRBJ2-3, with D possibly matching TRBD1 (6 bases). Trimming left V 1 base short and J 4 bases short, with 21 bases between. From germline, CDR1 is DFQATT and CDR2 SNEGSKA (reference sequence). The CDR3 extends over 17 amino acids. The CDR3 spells CSARAETRGRAADTQYF. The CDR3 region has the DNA TGCAGTGCTAGAGCAGAAACCAGGGGCAGGGCAGCAGATACGCAGTATTTT.

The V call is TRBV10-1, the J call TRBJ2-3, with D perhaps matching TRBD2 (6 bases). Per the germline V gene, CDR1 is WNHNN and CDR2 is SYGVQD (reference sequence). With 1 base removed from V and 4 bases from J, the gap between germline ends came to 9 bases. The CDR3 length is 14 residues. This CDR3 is CASSELEGADTQYF. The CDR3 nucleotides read TGCGCCAGCAGTGAGTTGGAGGGCGCAGATACGCAGTATTTT.

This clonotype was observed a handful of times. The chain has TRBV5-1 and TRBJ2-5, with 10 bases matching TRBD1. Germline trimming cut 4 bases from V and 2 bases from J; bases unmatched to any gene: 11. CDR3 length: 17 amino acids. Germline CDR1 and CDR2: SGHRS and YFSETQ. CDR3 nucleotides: TGCGCCAGCAGCCCCCGGGGACAGGGGTCCCTTCAAGAGACCCAGTACTTC. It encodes CASSPRGQGSLQETQYF.

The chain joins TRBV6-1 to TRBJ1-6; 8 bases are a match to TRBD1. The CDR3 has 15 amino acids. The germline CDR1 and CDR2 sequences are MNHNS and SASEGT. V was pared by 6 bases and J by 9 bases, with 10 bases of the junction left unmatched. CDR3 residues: CASRPDRQGASPLHF. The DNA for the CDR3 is TGTGCCAGCAGACCCGACCGGCAGGGGGCTTCACCCCTCCACTTT.

This CDR3 reads CASSLSGRASYNEQFF. The CDR3 DNA reads TGTGCCAGCAGCTTGAGCGGGAGGGCCTCCTACAATGAGCAGTTCTTC. V usage is TRBV7-3 and J usage is TRBJ2-1; 10 bases align to TRBD2. Trimming at V came to 3 bases and at J to 0 bases, leaving 2 bases not matched to a gene. Looked up from germline, CDR1 is SGHTA and CDR2 is FQGTGA. The length of the CDR3 is 16 residues.